The 28 T cell receptor beta chains presented below share a single source sample, sequenced in a study of blood T cell repertoires in COVID-19. Sequenced by immunoSEQ multiplex PCR; TCRdb stores in-frame clones only, minus some. In the table there are more than 250,000 clones, 80% to 90% of which are singletons. Material for sequencing was PBMCs or T cells enriched from blood (not recorded which). These TCRs come from a man between 25 and 39 years old who had recovered from COVID-19.

V gene TRBV19 combines with J gene TRBJ1-5, with TRBD1 matching over 7 bases. V lost 5 bases and J lost 7; bases outside the gene matches: 14. CDR3 size: 16 residues. CDR1 LNHDA and CDR2 SQIVND come from the germline V gene (reference sequence). This CDR3 reads CASSVIQGKRGQPQHF. CDR3 coding DNA: TGTGCCAGTAGTGTAATACAGGGGAAACGAGGGCAGCCCCAGCATTTT.

The gene calls are TRBV2 and TRBJ1-1; 9 bases are shared with TRBD1. Germline V gives CDR1 SNHLY, CDR2 FYNNEI. This CDR3 contains 13 residues. Losses at the gene ends were 6 bases for V and 5 bases for J; bases not matched to a gene: 4. This CDR3 reads CASRGQGGTEAFF. The CDR3 nucleotides are TGTGCCAGCAGGGGACAGGGTGGAACTGAAGCTTTCTTT.

J is TRBJ2-3 and V is TRBV27; 8 positions agree with TRBD2. Per germline, CDR1 MNHEY and CDR2 SMNVEV (reference sequence). The CDR3 is 16 amino acids. V shed 2 bases and J 2 bases; nucleotides not matched to a gene: 6. The CDR3 protein is CASSLARGDFTDTQYF. CDR3 nucleotide sequence: TGTGCCAGCAGTTTAGCGCGGGGGGATTTCACAGATACGCAGTATTTT.

This chain links TRBV10-3 with TRBJ2-7; 7 nucleotides agree with TRBD1. The germline V gene has CDR1 ENHRY and CDR2 SYGVKD. The CDR3 sequence is 14 residues long. With V trimmed by 2 bases and J by 2 bases, 3 bases remained unmatched. CDR3 amino acids: CAISELGQTYEQYF. DNA for the CDR3: TGTGCCATCAGTGAGCTGGGACAGACCTACGAGCAGTACTTC.

The rearrangement joins TRBV7-3 to TRBJ2-1; the D gene is possibly TRBD1 (6 bases). The germline CDR1 and CDR2 sequences are SGHTA and FQGTGA. Trimming pared 1 base from V and 4 bases from J, leaving 11 bases between. There are 15 residues in the CDR3. This chain's CDR3 is CASSLRDTRYNEQFF. CDR3 DNA: TGTGCCAGCAGCTTAAGGGACACCCGATACAATGAGCAGTTCTTC.

The chain uses TRBV5-4 and TRBJ1-4; D remains unclear. V gave up 4 bases and J gave up 0 bases, with 7 bases separating them. Germline lookup yields CDR1 SGHNT and CDR2 YYREEE (reference sequence). This CDR3 region has 14 residues. CDR3 sequence: CASSEVSTNEKLFF. DNA for the CDR3: TGTGCCAGCAGCGAGGTGTCAACTAATGAAAAACTGTTTTTT.

This clone was recorded a few times. This chain connects TRBV11-3 to TRBJ1-6; D call uncertain. Germline V gives CDR1 SGHNT, CDR2 YENEEA. The CDR3 extends over 13 amino acids. V dropped 5 bases and J dropped 8 bases, with 10 bases sitting between them. The CDR3 is CASSVDSDSPLHF. The CDR3 nucleotides read TGTGCCAGCAGCGTGGACTCCGATTCACCCCTCCACTTT.

V and J are TRBV7-8 and TRBJ2-2; TRBD2 matches 9 bases. The CDR3 runs to 16 residues. Germline CDR1 and CDR2: SGHVS and FQNEAQ. V lost 1 base to trimming and J lost 1 base; unmatched junction nucleotides: 1. Here the CDR3 reads CASSLERGVNTGELFF. The CDR3, as DNA: TGTGCCAGCAGCTTAGAGCGGGGGGTGAACACCGGGGAGCTGTTTTTT.

The rearrangement links TRBV7-2 to TRBJ2-7; D might be TRBD2 (5 bases). Germline CDR1 is SGHTA and CDR2 is FQGNSA. The CDR3 is made up of 14 amino acids. V lost 5 bases, J lost 3 bases, and 14 bases lay in between. CDR3 DNA sequence: TGTGCCAGCAGCGCTGCGTCCCGGGGCTACGAGCAGTACTTC. Its translation is CASSAASRGYEQYF. The full variable domain, rest sourced from reference TRBV7-2 and TRBJ2-7, is GAGVSQSPSNKVTEKGKDVELRCDPISGHTALYWYRQSLGQGLEFLIYFQGNSAPDKSGLPSDRFSAERTGGSVSTLTIQRTQQEDSAVYLCASSAASRGYEQYFGPGTRLTVT.

The rearrangement joins TRBV10-3 to TRBJ2-5; TRBD2 matches at 11 bases. Germline V lookup: CDR1 ENHRY, CDR2 SYGVKD. The CDR3 has 15 amino acids. V shed 4 bases and J 10 bases; nucleotides not matched to a gene: 11. The CDR3 DNA reads TGTGCCATCAGTGCGACTAGCGGGGTGAAAGGGGACCAGTACTTC. It is translated as CAISATSGVKGDQYF.

This clone was counted between two and nine times. The CDR3 loop reads CASSRLAQETQYF. CDR3 DNA: TGTGCCAGCAGCCGACTAGCTCAGGAGACCCAGTACTTC. The chain has TRBV16 and TRBJ2-5; TRBD2 agrees at 7 bases. The trim removed 4 bases at V and 5 bases at J, leaving 4 bases unmatched. Germline-derived CDR1 and CDR2 are KGHSY and FQNENV. The CDR3 has 13 amino acids.

The chain uses TRBV2 and TRBJ1-1; 7 bases line up with TRBD1. Per germline, CDR1 SNHLY and CDR2 FYNNEI. This CDR3 region has 15 residues. The ends lost 3 bases at V and 1 base at J; junction bases unmatched: 5. This CDR3 reads CASSDSWTGNTEAFF. CDR3 nucleotides: TGTGCCAGCAGTGATTCTTGGACAGGGAACACTGAAGCTTTCTTT. Combining the CDR3 with reference TRBV2 and TRBJ1-1 gives the whole variable domain EPEVTQTPSHQVTQMGQEVILRCVPISNHLYFYWYRQILGQKVEFLVSFYNNEISEKSEIFDDQFSVERPDGSNFTLKIRSTKLEDSAMYFCASSDSWTGNTEAFFGQGTRLTVV.

The chain joins TRBV2 to TRBJ2-2; 10 nucleotides match TRBD1. The CDR3 is 15 amino acids. V trimming: 8 bases; J trimming: 3 bases; junction bases outside the gene matches: 6. CDR1 is SNHLY and CDR2 is FYNNEI in the germline V gene. The CDR3: CASGSGQGYTGELFF. CDR3 coding DNA: TGTGCCAGCGGATCGGGACAGGGGTACACCGGGGAGCTGTTTTTT.

The rearrangement uses TRBV18 and TRBJ1-1; 8 nucleotides line up with TRBD1. In germline, CDR1 is KGHSH, CDR2 LQKENI. V trimming: 6 bases; J trimming: 4 bases; junction bases outside the gene matches: 7. The CDR3 runs to 14 residues. The CDR3 nucleotides read TGTGCCAGCTCCCAAGGACAGGGTTCCACTGAAGCTTTCTTT. It encodes CASSQGQGSTEAFF.

As regards this clone: A junction boundary mismatches the germline segment, possibly from a read error. The chain couples TRBV7-9 to TRBJ1-1, with 7 bases fitting TRBD1. Germline CDR1 is SEHNR and CDR2 is FQNEAQ (reference sequence). CDR3 length: 12 amino acids. The CDR3 coding sequence is TGTGCCAGCAGCCCAGGGGGACAGCCTCCGAGTTTT. Amino acid sequence: CASSPGGQPPSF.

The chain is built from TRBV11-2 and TRBJ2-1, with a tentative D call TRBD2 (5 bases). CDR3 length equals 19 residues. V shed 3 bases and J shed 6 bases, with 27 bases lying between them. Germline lookup yields CDR1 SGHAT and CDR2 FQNNGV. CDR3 sequence (DNA): TGTGCCAGCAGCTTGGATGGGATTAGTCTAGCCCCCAGGATCAATGAGCAGTTCTTC. It encodes CASSLDGISLAPRINEQFF.

Remarks on this clone: The identical CDR3 is also encoded by other nucleotide sequences in the sample. This chain connects TRBV11-3 to TRBJ2-1, with 8 nucleotides matching TRBD2. CDR1 and CDR2 (germline): SGHNT, YENEEA. The J segment lost 7 bases and the V segment lost 5 bases, leaving 4 bases of the junction unmatched. The CDR3 consists of 13 residues. CDR3: CASSPSGGNEQFF. The DNA for the CDR3 is TGTGCCAGCAGCCCGTCGGGGGGGAATGAGCAGTTCTTC.

The V and J genes are TRBV3-1 (or the pseudogene TRBV3-2) and TRBJ1-6, with 9 bases matching TRBD1. Germline V lookup: CDR1 LGHDT, CDR2 YNNKEL (reference sequence). V lost 1 base, J lost 9 bases, and 1 base stayed unmatched. The CDR3 spans 14 residues. CDR3 nucleotides: TGTGCCAGCAGCCAAGCGGACAGGGGTTCACCCCTCCACTTT. It translates to CASSQADRGSPLHF.

The chain couples TRBV18 to TRBJ2-3; 11 bases agree with TRBD2. There are 20 residues in the CDR3. V gave up 0 bases and J gave up 0 bases; unmatched junction bases: 11. Germline V lookup: CDR1 KGHSH, CDR2 LQKENI. The CDR3 spells CASSPPRGETSGGSTDTQYF. The DNA of the CDR3 is TGTGCCAGCTCACCACCGCGCGGCGAAACTAGCGGGGGAAGCACAGATACGCAGTATTTT.

The J gene is TRBJ2-7, the V gene TRBV29-1; possibly TRBD1 for D (5 bases). The CDR3 extends over 14 amino acids. V dropped 1 base and J dropped 4 bases, with 14 bases sitting between them. Germline CDR1 and CDR2: SQVTM and ANQGSEA. CDR3 protein: CSVEGGQGGYEQYF. DNA for the CDR3: TGCAGCGTTGAAGGAGGTCAGGGCGGTTACGAGCAGTACTTC.

This sequence joins TRBV19 and TRBJ2-5, with 7 bases lining up with TRBD1. The V gene's germline CDR1 is LNHDA and CDR2 SQIVND (reference sequence). The V and J ends lost 4 bases and 5 bases, in that order; junction bases with no gene match: 4. This CDR3 spans 13 amino acids. The CDR3 DNA reads as TGTGCCAGTAGTACGACAGGGACGGAGACCCAGTACTTC. Its protein is CASSTTGTETQYF. Using reference TRBV19 and TRBJ2-5 for the parts outside the CDR3, the full variable domain is DGGITQSPKYLFRKEGQNVTLSCEQNLNHDAMYWYRQDPGQGLRLIYYSQIVNDFQKGDIAEGYSVSREKKESFPLTVTSAQKNPTAFYLCASSTTGTETQYFGPGTRLLVL.

This chain uses TRBV14 with TRBJ1-6, with unresolved D. The CDR3 contains 14 residues. V lost 5 bases and J lost 0, with 5 bases in between. Germline values: CDR1 SGHDN, CDR2 FVKESK. The CDR3 nucleotides read TGTGCCAGCAGCGGGAGCTCCTATAATTCACCCCTCCACTTT. Translated: CASSGSSYNSPLHF. The complete variable domain, with remaining parts taken from reference TRBV14 and TRBJ1-6, reads EAGVTQFPSHSVIEKGQTVTLRCDPISGHDNLYWYRRVMGKEIKFLLHFVKESKQDESGMPNNRFLAERTGGTYSTLKVQPAELEDSGVYFCASSGSSYNSPLHFGNGTRLTVT.

The CDR3 DNA reads TGTGCCACCAGAGGAAAGGTTGGACTAAGCACAGATACGCAGTATTTT. Amino acids: CATRGKVGLSTDTQYF. The rearrangement uses TRBV15 and TRBJ2-3, with D possibly TRBD2 on 6 matching bases. CDR1 and CDR2 (germline): LNHNV, YYDKDF (reference sequence). Trimming shortened V by 6 bases and J by 0 bases, and 16 bases separated the two germline ends. CDR3 length: 16 residues.

The V and J genes are TRBV9 and TRBJ2-1; 8 bases map to TRBD1. The V and J ends lost 3 bases and 9 bases, in that order; junction bases with no gene match: 8. Germline V gene data show CDR1 as SGDLS and CDR2 as YYNGEE. This CDR3 comprises 14 residues. The CDR3 nucleotides are TGTGCCAGCAGCGACCAGACAGGGGAAGGTGAGCAGTTCTTC. Translation gives CASSDQTGEGEQFF.

This clone turned up a few times. The chain carries TRBV12-3 or TRBV12-4 and TRBJ2-2; 9 bases align to TRBD1. V gave up 8 bases and J gave up 7 bases; unmatched junction bases: 5. The CDR3 is made up of 13 amino acids. The CDR3 DNA sequence: TGTGCCAGCGGGGACAGGGCTGTCGGGGAGCTGTTTTTT. Translation: CASGDRAVGELFF.

The rearrangement joins TRBV7-9 to TRBJ2-3; 9 bases map to TRBD2. The CDR3 totals 16 residues. Germline-derived CDR1 and CDR2 are SEHNR and FQNEAQ (reference sequence). Trimming at V came to 2 bases and at J to 2 bases, leaving 5 bases not matched to a gene. CDR3: CASSLRRGGPTDTQYF. CDR3 DNA: TGTGCCAGCAGCTTACGGCGGGGGGGCCCCACAGATACGCAGTATTTT.

The rearrangement joins TRBV10-1 to TRBJ2-2, with D possibly matching TRBD1 (6 bases). Trimming removed 4 bases at V and 4 bases at J, with 10 bases between. Per the germline V gene, CDR1 is WNHNN and CDR2 is SYGVQD (reference sequence). CDR3 length: 14 amino acids. CDR3 protein: CASSGEQGTGELFF. In nucleotides, the CDR3 is TGCGCCAGCAGTGGGGAACAGGGCACCGGGGAGCTGTTTTTT.

This chain connects TRBV20-1 to TRBJ1-1; 7 positions agree with TRBD1. The CDR3 consists of 11 residues. Germline values: CDR1 DFQATT, CDR2 SNEGSKA (reference sequence). V shed 5 bases, J shed 7 bases, and the junction held 4 bases outside the gene matches. In DNA form, the CDR3 reads TGCAGTGCTTGGGGACAGATTGAAGCTTTCTTT. It yields the protein CSAWGQIEAFF.